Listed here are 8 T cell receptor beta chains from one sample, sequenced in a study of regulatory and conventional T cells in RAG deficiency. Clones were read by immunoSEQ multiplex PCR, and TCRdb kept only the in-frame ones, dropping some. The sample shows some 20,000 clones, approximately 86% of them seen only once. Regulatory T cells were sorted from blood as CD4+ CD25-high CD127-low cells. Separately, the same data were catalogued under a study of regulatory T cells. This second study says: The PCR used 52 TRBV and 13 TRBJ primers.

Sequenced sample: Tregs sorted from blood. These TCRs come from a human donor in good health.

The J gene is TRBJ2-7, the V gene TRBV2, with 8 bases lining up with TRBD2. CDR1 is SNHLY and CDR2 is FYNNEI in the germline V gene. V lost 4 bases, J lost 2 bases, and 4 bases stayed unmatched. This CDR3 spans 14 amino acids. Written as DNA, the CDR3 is TGTGCCAGCAGTGCTCCGGGAGGGCCCTACGAGCAGTACTTC. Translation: CASSAPGGPYEQYF. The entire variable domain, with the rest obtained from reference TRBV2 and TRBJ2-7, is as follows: EPEVTQTPSHQVTQMGQEVILRCVPISNHLYFYWYRQILGQKVEFLVSFYNNEISEKSEIFDDQFSVERPDGSNFTLKIRSTKLEDSAMYFCASSAPGGPYEQYFGPGTRLTVT.

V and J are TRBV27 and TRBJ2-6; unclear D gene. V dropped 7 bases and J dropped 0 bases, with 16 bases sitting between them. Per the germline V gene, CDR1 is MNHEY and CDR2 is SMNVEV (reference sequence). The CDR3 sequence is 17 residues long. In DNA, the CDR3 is TGTGCCAGCAAATACATCAGAGGTGACTCTGGGGCCAACGTCCTGACTTTC. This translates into CASKYIRGDSGANVLTF. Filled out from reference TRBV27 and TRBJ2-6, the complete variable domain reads EAQVTQNPRYLITVTGKKLTVTCSQNMNHEYMSWYRQDPGLGLRQIYYSMNVEVTDKGDVPEGYKVSRKEKRNFPLILESPSPNQTSLYFCASKYIRGDSGANVLTFGAGSRLTVL.

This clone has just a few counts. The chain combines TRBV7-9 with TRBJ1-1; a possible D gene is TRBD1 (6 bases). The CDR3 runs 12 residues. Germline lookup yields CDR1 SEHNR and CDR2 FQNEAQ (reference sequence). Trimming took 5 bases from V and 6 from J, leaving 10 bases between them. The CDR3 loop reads CASSRGQSEAFF. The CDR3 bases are TGTGCCAGCAGCCGCGGACAGTCTGAAGCTTTCTTT.

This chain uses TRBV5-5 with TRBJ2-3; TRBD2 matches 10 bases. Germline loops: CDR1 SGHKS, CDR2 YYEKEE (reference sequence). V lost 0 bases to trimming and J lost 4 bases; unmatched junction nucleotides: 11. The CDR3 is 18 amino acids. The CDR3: CASSLGPIAGGGADTQYF. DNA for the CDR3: TGTGCCAGCAGCTTGGGCCCTATAGCGGGGGGCGGGGCAGATACGCAGTATTTT.

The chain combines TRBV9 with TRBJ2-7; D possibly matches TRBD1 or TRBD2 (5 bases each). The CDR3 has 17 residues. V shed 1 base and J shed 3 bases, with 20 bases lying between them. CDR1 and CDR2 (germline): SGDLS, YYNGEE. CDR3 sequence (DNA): TGTGCCAGCAGCGTATATCTCCGAGGGGTCACCTACTACGAGCAGTACTTC. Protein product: CASSVYLRGVTYYEQYF.

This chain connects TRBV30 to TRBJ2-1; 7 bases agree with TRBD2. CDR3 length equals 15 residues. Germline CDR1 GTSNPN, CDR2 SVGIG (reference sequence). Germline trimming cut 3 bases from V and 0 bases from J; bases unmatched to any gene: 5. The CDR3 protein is CAWRYSGPSYNEQFF. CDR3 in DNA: TGTGCCTGGAGATATAGCGGGCCCTCCTACAATGAGCAGTTCTTC.

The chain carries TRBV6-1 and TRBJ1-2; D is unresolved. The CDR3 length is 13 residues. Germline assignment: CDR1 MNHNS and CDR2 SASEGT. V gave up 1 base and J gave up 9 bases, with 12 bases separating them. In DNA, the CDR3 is TGTGCCAGCAGTGAAGACGGGTGGAGGAGCTACACCTTC. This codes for CASSEDGWRSYTF.

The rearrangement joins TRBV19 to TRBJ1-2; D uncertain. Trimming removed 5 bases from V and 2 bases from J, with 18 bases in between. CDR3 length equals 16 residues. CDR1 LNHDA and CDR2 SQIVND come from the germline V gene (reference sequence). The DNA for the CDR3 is TGTGCCAGTAGTGTCTCCACACGGATAACGAACTATGGCTACACCTTC. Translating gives CASSVSTRITNYGYTF.